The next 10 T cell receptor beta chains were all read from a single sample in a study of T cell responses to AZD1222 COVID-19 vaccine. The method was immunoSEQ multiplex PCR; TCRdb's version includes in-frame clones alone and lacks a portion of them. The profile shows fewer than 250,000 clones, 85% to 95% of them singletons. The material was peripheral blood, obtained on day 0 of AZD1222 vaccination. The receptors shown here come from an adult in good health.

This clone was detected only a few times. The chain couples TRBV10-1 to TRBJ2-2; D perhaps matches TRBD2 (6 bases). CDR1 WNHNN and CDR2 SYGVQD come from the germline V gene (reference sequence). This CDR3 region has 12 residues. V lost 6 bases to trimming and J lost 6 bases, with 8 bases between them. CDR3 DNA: TGCGCCAGCAGCCCGGGGGCCGGGGAGCTGTTTTTT. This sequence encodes CASSPGAGELFF.

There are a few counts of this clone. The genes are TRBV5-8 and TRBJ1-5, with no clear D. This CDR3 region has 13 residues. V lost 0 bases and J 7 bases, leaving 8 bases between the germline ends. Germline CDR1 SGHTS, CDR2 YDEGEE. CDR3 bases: TGTGCCAGCAGCTTGGCGGCCGGGCAGCCCCAGCATTTT. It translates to CASSLAAGQPQHF.

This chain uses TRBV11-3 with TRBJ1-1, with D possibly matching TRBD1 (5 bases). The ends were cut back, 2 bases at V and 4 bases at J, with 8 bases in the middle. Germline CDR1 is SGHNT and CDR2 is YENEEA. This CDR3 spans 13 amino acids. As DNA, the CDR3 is TGTGCCAGCAGCTTAAGCGACAGCACTGAAGCTTTCTTT. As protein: CASSLSDSTEAFF. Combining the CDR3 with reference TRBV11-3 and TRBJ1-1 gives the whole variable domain EAGVVQSPRYKIIEKKQPVAFWCNPISGHNTLYWYLQNLGQGPELLIRYENEEAVDDSQLPKDRFSAERLKGVDSTLKIQPAELGDSAVYLCASSLSDSTEAFFGQGTRLTVV.

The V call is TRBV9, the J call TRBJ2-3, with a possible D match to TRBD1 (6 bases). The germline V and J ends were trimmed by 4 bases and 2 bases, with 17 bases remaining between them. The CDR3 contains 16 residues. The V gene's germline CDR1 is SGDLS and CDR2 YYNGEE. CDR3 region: CASSPYRVQTTDTQYF. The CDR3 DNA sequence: TGTGCCAGCAGCCCATACAGGGTCCAAACCACAGATACGCAGTATTTT.

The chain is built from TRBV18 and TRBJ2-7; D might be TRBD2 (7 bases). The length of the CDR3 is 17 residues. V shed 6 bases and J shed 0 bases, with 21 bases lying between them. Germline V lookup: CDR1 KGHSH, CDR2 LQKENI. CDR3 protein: CASSLVPGRGSSYEQYF. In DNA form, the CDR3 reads TGTGCCAGCTCTCTGGTTCCAGGGAGGGGGAGCTCCTACGAGCAGTACTTC.

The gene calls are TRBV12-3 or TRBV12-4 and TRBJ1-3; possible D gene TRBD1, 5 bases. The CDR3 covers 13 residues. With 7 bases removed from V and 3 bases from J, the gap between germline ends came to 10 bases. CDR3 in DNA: TGTGCCAGCACAGGGATTAGTGGAAACACCATATATTTT. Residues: CASTGISGNTIYF.

The CDR3 DNA is TGTGCCAGCAGTTATTCTGGGGTGCACAATGAGCAGTTCTTC. Protein product: CASSYSGVHNEQFF. V usage is TRBV6-5 and J usage is TRBJ2-1; D is unresolved. Trimming removed 3 bases from V and 5 bases from J, with 11 bases in between. Germline assignment: CDR1 MNHEY and CDR2 SVGAGI. The CDR3 is 14 amino acids.

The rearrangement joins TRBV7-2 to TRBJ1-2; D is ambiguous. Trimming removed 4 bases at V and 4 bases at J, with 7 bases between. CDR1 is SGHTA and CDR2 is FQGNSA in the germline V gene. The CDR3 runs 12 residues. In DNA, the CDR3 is TGTGCCAGCAGCTCCTATGGCTATGGCTACACCTTC. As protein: CASSSYGYGYTF.

CDR3 amino acids: CASCRSYEQYF. Written as DNA, the CDR3 is TGTGCCAGCTGTAGGTCCTACGAGCAGTACTTC. This chain links TRBV6-5 with TRBJ2-7; D uncertain. The V gene lost 8 bases and the J gene lost 1 base, with 6 bases spanning the gap. CDR1 and CDR2 from the germline V gene are MNHEY and SVGAGI. The CDR3 contains 11 residues.

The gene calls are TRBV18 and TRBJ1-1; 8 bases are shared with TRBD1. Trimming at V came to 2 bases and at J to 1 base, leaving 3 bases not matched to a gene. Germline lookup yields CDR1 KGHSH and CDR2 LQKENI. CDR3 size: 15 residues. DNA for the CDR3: TGTGCCAGCTCACCATTAACAGGGGGGAACACTGAAGCTTTCTTT. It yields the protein CASSPLTGGNTEAFF.